This T cell receptor beta chain was sequenced during a study of blood T cell repertoires in COVID-19. About the study: PBMCs, B-cell-depleted T cells, or T cells were the source of the cDNA or gDNA that made up the material.

How the authors handled the data: The authors estimated nucleated cell counts from reference gene primer amplification. Clones were read by immunoSEQ multiplex PCR, and TCRdb kept only the in-frame ones, dropping some. V, J and clone size reflect that table, while D and trimming were determined from the DNA. The repertoire consists of about 82,000 clones, with 74% occurring once and the leading ten covering around 2.6%. V shed 6 bases and J shed 8 bases, with 9 bases lying between them. Germline loops: CDR1 SGHTA, CDR2 FQGNSA. This CDR3 has 11 residues. J is TRBJ2-3 and V is TRBV7-2; no clear D gene. The receptor comes from a human donor with acute or convalescent COVID-19. The donor label of this sample is uncertain. The specimen sequenced was peripheral blood. This CDR3 reads CASRTVGTQYF. DNA for the CDR3: TGTGCCAGCAGAACAGTGGGTACGCAGTATTTT.